This T cell receptor beta chain was observed in a study of T cells in Graves' hyperthyroidism and ophthalmopathy. The investigators amplified TCR beta CDR3 regions from RNA transcripts. The study used the HTBI primer set for a first-round RT-PCR of the TCR CDR3. TCRdb ran MiXCR on the multiplex PCR reads and lists one entry per CDR3 protein. The sample yields a few hundred thousand distinct CDR3 sequences, more than 20% seen once. This clonotype was counted ten times or more. Trimming stripped 3 bases from V and 6 bases from J, with 5 bases between. The CDR3 is 11 residues long. The germline gives CDR1 MDHEN, CDR2 SYDVKM.

The rearrangement links TRBV28 to TRBJ2-5; D gene uncertain. The sample taken for sequencing was blood. This receptor was taken from a man aged 18 to 35 with Graves' hyperthyroidism. CDR3 DNA sequence: TGTGCCAGCAGTTTTGATAAGACCCAGTACTTC. Amino acids: CASSFDKTQYF.